Reported below is one T cell receptor beta chain. This clone was recorded a few times. Its target antigen remains unknown. Base quality data are lacking; no much larger clone is found one base away. Counted from cysteine to phenylalanine, this CDR3 has 14 amino acids. The CDR3 DNA has 42 bases and is translated from base 1. V is cut by 3 bases and J by 0 bases, and the space between the germline ends is 8 bases. Based on the germline V gene, the CDR1 and CDR2 sequences are MGHRA and YSYEKL. The data derive from a study of blood T cell repertoires in COVID-19 (dated by TCRdb to 2018 to 2020). About the study as a whole: Samples from collaborators originated in the United States, Italy and Spain and spanned both the acute and convalescent phases of COVID-19. The samples were drawn from the first 160 participants of the ongoing ImmuneRACE study and from 1,254 subjects provided by 6 global collaborators. Where available, HLA class I and class II types were obtained from metadata supplied by the sample provider rather than from assay-based typing. Deeply sampled blood TCRbeta repertoires from subjects exposed to, actively infected with, or recovered from COVID-19 were included in the dataset. The material from the prospective study consisted of cDNA or gDNA derived from T cells, B-cell-depleted T cells, or PBMCs. The sample metadata nearly always contained a de-identified subject ID, COVID-19 status, age in years and sex. The repertoires were released in a freely available public database intended as a resource for research on the immune response to SARS-CoV-2.

What the authors observed across the whole study: The amount of clinical and demographic metadata varied by source and participant and was provided uncurated.

TCRbeta CDR3 regions were amplified from genomic DNA using the immunoSEQ Assay, a bias-controlled multiplex PCR. The study's own analysis went as follows. The number of nucleated cells in each sample was estimated from the amplification of reference gene primers within the assay. Sequence reads were collapsed and filtered to measure the absolute abundance of every unique TCRbeta CDR3 rearrangement. Productive Simpson clonality was computed per sample as the square root of Simpson's diversity index over productive rearrangements. Sourced from immuneACCESS, this table was stored by TCRdb with only in-frame sequences that have V and J called. A share of the clones is absent; for the studies checked, an unresolved V gene accounts for under half, and the remainder has no known explanation. From that table come the V and J calls and clone size; the DNA was used to work out D and trimming. The sample contains about 270,000 clones, around 82% of them found a single time. In total, the top ten clones hold 4.5% to 7% of the sample.

Whole blood was collected in K2EDTA tubes by collaborating institutions according to the institutions' own protocols. For TCRbeta analysis, collaborators shipped samples as frozen whole blood, isolated PBMCs, or DNA extracted from either of those sample types. The source is a man older than 75 with acute or convalescent COVID-19. This chain is built from TRBV4-1 and TRBJ1-2, with a tentative D gene TRBD1 over 5 matching bases. Sample: peripheral blood. The nucleotides are TGCGCCAGCAGCCACCCGACAGCTAACTATGGCTACACCTTC. It encodes CASSHPTANYGYTF.